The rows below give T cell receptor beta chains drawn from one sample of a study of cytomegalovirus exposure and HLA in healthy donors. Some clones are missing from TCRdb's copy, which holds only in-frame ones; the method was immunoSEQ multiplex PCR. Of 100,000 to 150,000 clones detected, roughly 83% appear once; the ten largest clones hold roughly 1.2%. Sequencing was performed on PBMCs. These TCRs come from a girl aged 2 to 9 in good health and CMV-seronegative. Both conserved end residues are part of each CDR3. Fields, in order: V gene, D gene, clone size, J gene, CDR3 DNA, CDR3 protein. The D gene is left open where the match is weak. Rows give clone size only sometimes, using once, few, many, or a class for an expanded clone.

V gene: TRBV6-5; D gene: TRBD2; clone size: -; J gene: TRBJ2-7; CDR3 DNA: TGTGCCAGCAGTTACTTCGCGGATAGCGGGAGCTCCGAGCAGTACTTC; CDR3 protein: CASSYFADSGSSEQYF
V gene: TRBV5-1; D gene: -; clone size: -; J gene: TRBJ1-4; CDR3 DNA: TGCGCCAGCAGCTTGAACTTCGATGAAAAACTGTTTTTT; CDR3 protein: CASSLNFDEKLFF
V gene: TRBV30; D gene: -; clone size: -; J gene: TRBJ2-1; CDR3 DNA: TGTGCCTGGAACAGGGCCCGCGGGTACTCCTACAATGAGCAGTTCTTC; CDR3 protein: CAWNRARGYSYNEQFF
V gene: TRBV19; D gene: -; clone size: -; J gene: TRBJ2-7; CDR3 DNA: TGTGCCAGTACCCGGGGATACGAGCAGTACTTC; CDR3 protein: CASTRGYEQYF
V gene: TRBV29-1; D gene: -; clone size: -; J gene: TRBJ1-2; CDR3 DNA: TGCAGCGTGGAGGGGGGGGATTCTGGCTACACCTTC; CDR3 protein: CSVEGGDSGYTF
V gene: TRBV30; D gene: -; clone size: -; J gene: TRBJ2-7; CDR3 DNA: TGTGCCTGGAGTGCGGCAGGGCTCTCCTACGAGCAGTACTTC; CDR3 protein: CAWSAAGLSYEQYF
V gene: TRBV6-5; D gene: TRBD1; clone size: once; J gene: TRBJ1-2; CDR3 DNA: TGTGCCAGCAGACAGGGGAATCGGGGCTACACCTTC; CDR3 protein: CASRQGNRGYTF
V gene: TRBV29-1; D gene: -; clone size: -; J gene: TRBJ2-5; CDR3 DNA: TGCAGCGTTGAAGTCACAGGTCGTCCGAAGACCCAGTACTTC; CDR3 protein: CSVEVTGRPKTQYF
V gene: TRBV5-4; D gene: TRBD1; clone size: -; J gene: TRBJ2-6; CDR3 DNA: TGTGCCAGCAGCTGGACAGGGGCTGGGGCCAACGTCCTGACTTTC; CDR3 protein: CASSWTGAGANVLTF
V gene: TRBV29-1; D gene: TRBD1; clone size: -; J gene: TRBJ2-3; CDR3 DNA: TGCAGCGTTGAAGATTGGGACAGGGTTTCGGCAGATACGCAGTATTTT; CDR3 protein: CSVEDWDRVSADTQYF
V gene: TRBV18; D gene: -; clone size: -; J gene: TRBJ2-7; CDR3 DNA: TGTGCCAGCTCACCACCGGGCGGAGGGGTCTACGAGCAGTACTTC; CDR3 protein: CASSPPGGGVYEQYF
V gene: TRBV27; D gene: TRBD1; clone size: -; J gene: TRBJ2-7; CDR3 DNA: TGTGCCAGCAGTTCCACCCCGGGGACAGGGGTGAACGAGCAGTACTTC; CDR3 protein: CASSSTPGTGVNEQYF
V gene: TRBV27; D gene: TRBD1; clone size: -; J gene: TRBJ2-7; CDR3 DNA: TGTGCCAGCAGTTTTGGGACAGGATCTTCCTACGAGCAGTACTTC; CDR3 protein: CASSFGTGSSYEQYF
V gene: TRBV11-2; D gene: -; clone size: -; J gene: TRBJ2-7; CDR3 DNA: TGTGCCAGCAGCTTGCTGGGTGGGGGCATACCCTACGAGCAGTACTTC; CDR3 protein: CASSLLGGGIPYEQYF
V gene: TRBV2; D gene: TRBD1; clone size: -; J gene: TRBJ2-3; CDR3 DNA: TGTGCCAGCAGTGAAGCGCACAGGGGGCCGGGAGATACGCAGTATTTT; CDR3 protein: CASSEAHRGPGDTQYF
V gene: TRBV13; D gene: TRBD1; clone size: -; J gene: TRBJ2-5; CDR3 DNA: TGTGCCAGCAGCTTAGAGGGCAGGGGGCCGTTGGAGACCCAGTACTTC; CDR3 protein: CASSLEGRGPLETQYF
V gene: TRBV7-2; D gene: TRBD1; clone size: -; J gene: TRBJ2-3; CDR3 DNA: TGTGCCAGCAGCCCATCCCGGGACAGGGGGGCAGATACGCAGTATTTT; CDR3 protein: CASSPSRDRGADTQYF
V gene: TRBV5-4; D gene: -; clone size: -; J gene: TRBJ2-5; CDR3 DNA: TGTGCCAGCAGCTTGGTGGGGGGATCAGAGCAGTACTTC; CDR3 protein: CASSLVGGSEQYF
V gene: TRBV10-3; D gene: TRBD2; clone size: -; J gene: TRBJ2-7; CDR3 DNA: TGTGCCGTAGCGGGCCTGGCCTACGAGCAGTACTTC; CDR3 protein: CAVAGLAYEQYF
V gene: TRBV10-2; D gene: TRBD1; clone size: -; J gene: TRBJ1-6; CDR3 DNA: TGCGCCAGCAGGGGGACAGGTGATAATTCACCCCTCCACTTT; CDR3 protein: CASRGTGDNSPLHF
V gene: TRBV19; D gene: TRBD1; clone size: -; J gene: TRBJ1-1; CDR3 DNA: TGTGCCAGTACTAAGGGACAGGGTCTCTCTGAAGCTTTCTTT; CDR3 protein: CASTKGQGLSEAFF
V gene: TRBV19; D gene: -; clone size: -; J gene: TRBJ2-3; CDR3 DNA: TGTGCCAGCCGGTGGGGGCGAGGAGATACGCAGTATTTT; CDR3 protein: CASRWGRGDTQYF
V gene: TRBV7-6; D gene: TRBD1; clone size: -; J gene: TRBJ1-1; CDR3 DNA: TGTGCCAGCAGCCTCGGGACAGACACTGAAGCTTTCTTT; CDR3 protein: CASSLGTDTEAFF
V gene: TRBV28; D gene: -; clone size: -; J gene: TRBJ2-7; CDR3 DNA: TGTGCCAGCAGTTTGCACAGGTCCTACGAGCAGTACTTC; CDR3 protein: CASSLHRSYEQYF
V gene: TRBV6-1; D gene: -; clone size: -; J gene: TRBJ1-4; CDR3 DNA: TGTGCCAGCACGAGTAGGGGGACTAATGAAAAACTGTTTTTT; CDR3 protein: CASTSRGTNEKLFF
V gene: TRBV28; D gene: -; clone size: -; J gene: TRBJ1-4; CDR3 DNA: TGTGCCAGCAGTTTATGGCGCCCACGAGGGGGACATGAAAAACTGTTTTTT; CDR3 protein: CASSLWRPRGGHEKLFF
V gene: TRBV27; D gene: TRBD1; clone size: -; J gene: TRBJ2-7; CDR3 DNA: TGTGCCAGCAGTTTAAGGCAGGGGGAAGCCTACGGGCAGTACTTC; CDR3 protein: CASSLRQGEAYGQYF
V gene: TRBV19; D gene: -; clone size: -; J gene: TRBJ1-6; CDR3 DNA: TGTGCCAGTAGCCCCCGACAAGGCGATTCACCCCTCCACTTT; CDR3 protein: CASSPRQGDSPLHF
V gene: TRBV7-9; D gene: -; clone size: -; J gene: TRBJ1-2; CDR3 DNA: TGTGCCAGCAGCAAACAGGAGACATACTATGGCTACACCTTC; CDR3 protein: CASSKQETYYGYTF
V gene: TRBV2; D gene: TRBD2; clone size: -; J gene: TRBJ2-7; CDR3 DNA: TGTGCCAGCAGTGGGACTAGCGGCTCCTACGAGCAGTACTTC; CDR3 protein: CASSGTSGSYEQYF
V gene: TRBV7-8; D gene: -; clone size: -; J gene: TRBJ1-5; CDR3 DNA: TGTGCCAGCAGCTTAGGAGGTTTGGCCGTCTATAGCAATCAGCCCCAGCATTTT; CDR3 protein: CASSLGGLAVYSNQPQHF
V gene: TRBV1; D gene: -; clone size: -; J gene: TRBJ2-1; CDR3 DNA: TGCACCAGCAGCCAAATAGGGACTAGCGAGAGCTCCTACAATGAGCAGTTCTTC; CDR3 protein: CTSSQIGTSESSYNEQFF
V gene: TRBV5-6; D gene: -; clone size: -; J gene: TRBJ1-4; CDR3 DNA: TGTGCCAGCAGTTCAGGGGAAAAACTGTTTTTT; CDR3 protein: CASSSGEKLFF
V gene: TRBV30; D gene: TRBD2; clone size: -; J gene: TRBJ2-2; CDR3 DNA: TGTGCCTGGAGTGTTGGATTGGGACTAGCGGGGGCGAACACCGGGGAGCTGTTTTTT; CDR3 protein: CAWSVGLGLAGANTGELFF
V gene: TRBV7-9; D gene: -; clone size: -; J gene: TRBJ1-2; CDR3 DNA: TGTGCCAGCAGCATCACAGGAGGCTACACCTTC; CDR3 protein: CASSITGGYTF
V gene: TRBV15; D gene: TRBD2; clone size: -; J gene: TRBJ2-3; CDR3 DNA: TGTGCCACCAGCAGAGATCGAGCGGGAGAAGATACGCAGTATTTT; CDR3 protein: CATSRDRAGEDTQYF
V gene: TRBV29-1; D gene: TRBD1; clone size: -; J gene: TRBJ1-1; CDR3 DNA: TGCAGCGCCGATCCGACAGGGGTGAACACTGAAGCTTTCTTT; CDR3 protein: CSADPTGVNTEAFF
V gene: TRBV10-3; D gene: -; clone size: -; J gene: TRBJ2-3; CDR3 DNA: TGTGCCATCAGTGACCCCCAGACTTTACCTTTCACAGATACGCAGTATTTT; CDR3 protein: CAISDPQTLPFTDTQYF
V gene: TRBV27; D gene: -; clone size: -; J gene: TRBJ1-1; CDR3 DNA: TGTGCCAGCAGTCCCCAGGAGGACGTGAGCACTGAAGCTTTCTTT; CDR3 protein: CASSPQEDVSTEAFF
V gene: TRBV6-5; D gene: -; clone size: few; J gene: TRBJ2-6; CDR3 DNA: TGTGCCAGCAGTGCGTCCTCTGGGGCCAACGTCCTGACTTTC; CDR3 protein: CASSASSGANVLTF
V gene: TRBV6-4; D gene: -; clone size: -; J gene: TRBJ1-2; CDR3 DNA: TGTGCCAGCAGTGACTCACCGGGGAACTATGGCTACACCTTC; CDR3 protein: CASSDSPGNYGYTF
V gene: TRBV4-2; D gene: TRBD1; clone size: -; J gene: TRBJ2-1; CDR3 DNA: TGTGCCAGCAGCCAGAGGAGGACAGGGGAATACAATGAGCAGTTCTTC; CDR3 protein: CASSQRRTGEYNEQFF
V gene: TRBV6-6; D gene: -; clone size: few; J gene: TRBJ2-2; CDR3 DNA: TGTGCCAGCAGAACGATAGACAGCCCCAACACCGGGGAGCTGTTTTTT; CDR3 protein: CASRTIDSPNTGELFF
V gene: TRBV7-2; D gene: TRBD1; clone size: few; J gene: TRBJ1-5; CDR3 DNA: TGTGCCAGCAGCTTAGAGACAGGGGGTGTGAATCAGCCCCAGCATTTT; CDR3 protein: CASSLETGGVNQPQHF
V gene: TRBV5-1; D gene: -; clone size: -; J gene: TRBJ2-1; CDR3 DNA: TGCGCCAGCAGCGTTAATGTAAATGAGCAGTTCTTC; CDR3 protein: CASSVNVNEQFF
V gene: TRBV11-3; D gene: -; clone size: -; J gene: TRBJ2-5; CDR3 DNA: TGTGCCAGCAGCTTTAGCGAACGAGAGACCCAGTACTTC; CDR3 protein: CASSFSERETQYF
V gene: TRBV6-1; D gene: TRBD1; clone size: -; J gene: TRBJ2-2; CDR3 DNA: TGTGCCAGCAGTGTCCGGGACAGGGTGACCGGGGAGCTGTTTTTT; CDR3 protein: CASSVRDRVTGELFF
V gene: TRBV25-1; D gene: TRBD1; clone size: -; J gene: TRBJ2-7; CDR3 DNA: TGTGCCAGCACCAGAGCAGGGACAGGGGGCTACGAGCAGTACTTC; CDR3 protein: CASTRAGTGGYEQYF
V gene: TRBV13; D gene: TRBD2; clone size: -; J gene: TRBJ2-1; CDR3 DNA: TGTGCCAGCAGCTCCCGGACTAGCGGGAGAAACCTAGCGACCGACGAGCAGTTCTTC; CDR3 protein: CASSSRTSGRNLATDEQFF
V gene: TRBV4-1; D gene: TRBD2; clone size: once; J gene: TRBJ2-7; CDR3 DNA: TGCGCCAGCAGCCAAGAGCTAGCGGGGAACTCCTACGAGCAGTACTTC; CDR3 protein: CASSQELAGNSYEQYF
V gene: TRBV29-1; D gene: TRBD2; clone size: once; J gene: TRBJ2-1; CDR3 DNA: TGCAGCGTTGATGGACTAGCGGGAGGGCCCTACAATGAGCAGTTCTTC; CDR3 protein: CSVDGLAGGPYNEQFF
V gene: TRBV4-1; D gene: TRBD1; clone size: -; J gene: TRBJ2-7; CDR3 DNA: TGTGCCAGCAGCCAGACAGGGGGCAACGAGCAGTACTTC; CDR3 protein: CASSQTGGNEQYF
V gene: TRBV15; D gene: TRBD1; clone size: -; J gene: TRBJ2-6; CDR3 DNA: TGTGCCACCAGCAGAGATAGATTGGACAGGGGGCTCCCTGGGGCCAACGTCCTGACTTTC; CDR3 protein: CATSRDRLDRGLPGANVLTF
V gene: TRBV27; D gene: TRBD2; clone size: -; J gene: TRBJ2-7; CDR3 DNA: TGTGCCAGCACCACTAGCGGGGCGAGCTCCTACGAGCAGTACTTC; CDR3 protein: CASTTSGASSYEQYF